This T cell receptor (beta chain) was profiled in a study of siplizumab effects on memory and regulatory T cells. Study-level points and caveats: The authors could not assign a naive or memory phenotype to roughly 75-95% of proliferating CD4+ or CD8+ clones. In siplizumab conditions, mappable alloreactive CD4+ clones averaged around 64% Treg-derived, against 26.9% in controls. Alloreactive sequences whose origin lay in unstimulated CD4+ memory cells were significantly reduced by siplizumab.

TCR templates, roughly 10^5 per sample, were assayed. Generated by immunoSEQ multiplex PCR, the TCRdb table keeps only in-frame clones and is missing some. The repertoire includes about 99,000 clones, over 85% of them detected once, and about 0.62% sits in the top ten. CDR3 length: 16 amino acids. Germline V gives CDR1 LNHNV, CDR2 YYDKDF (reference sequence). The V and J ends lost 1 base and 4 bases, in that order; junction bases with no gene match: 7. As to this clone: The antigen is not known.

Sequencing was done on a sample of Tregs sorted from blood. The rearrangement links TRBV15 to TRBJ1-3, with 7 bases aligning to TRBD1. The sequence was obtained from a human donor in good health. CDR3 in DNA: TGTGCCACCAGCAGAGTTACAGGGGTCTCGGGAAACACCATATATTTT. Protein sequence: CATSRVTGVSGNTIYF.